Below, one T cell receptor (beta chain) is given with its context. The CDR3 extends over 16 amino acids. V was shortened by 4 bases and J by 2 bases, with 16 bases between the two germline ends. Per germline, CDR1 LGHNA and CDR2 YSLEER. Each molecule of TCR cDNA was tagged with one unique molecular identifier. TCRdb itself ran the 5' RACE reads through MiXCR, one entry per CDR3 protein. This table has approximately 12,000 distinct CDR3 sequences, 10% appearing once. This specimen belongs to a study of spatial heterogeneity in lung cancer. Study background: PBMC samples from follow-up, when available, were sequenced at a median of about 2 years post-resection. Beta-chain sequences consistently outnumbered alpha-chain sequences in detection.

This sample's time point: blood at routine non-recurrence follow-up after resection. Unsorted whole RNA samples from tumor, nontumor lung or frozen PBMC were sequenced. This TCR came from a female donor with early-stage non-small cell lung cancer. The sequencing here drew on PBMCs, taken at follow-up. The gene calls are TRBV4-3 and TRBJ2-3; perhaps TRBD2 as D (6 bases). The CDR3, as DNA: TGCGCCAGCAGCCGGGGGTCGGGAGACCCCACAGATACGCAGTATTTT. It is translated as CASSRGSGDPTDTQYF.